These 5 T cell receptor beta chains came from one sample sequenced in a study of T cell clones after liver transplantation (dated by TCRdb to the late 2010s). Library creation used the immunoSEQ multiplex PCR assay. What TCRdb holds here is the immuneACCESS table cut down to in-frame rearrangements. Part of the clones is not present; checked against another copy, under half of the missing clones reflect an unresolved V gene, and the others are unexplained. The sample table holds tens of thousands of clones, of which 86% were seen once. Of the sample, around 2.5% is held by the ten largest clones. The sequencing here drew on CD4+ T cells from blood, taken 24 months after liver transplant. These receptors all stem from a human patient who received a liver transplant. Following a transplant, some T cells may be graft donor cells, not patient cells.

The DNA of the CDR3 is TGTGCCAGCAGCACACAGGGTTCGAATGAAAAACTGTTTTTT. The encoded protein is CASSTQGSNEKLFF. The chain links TRBV7-9 to TRBJ1-4; a weak D match, TRBD1 (6 bases). The germline V and J ends were trimmed by 5 bases and 5 bases, with 12 bases remaining between them. The CDR3 contains 14 residues. Germline V gives CDR1 SEHNR, CDR2 FQNEAQ (reference sequence). Full variable domain (missing parts from reference TRBV7-9 and TRBJ1-4): DTGVSQNPRHKITKRGQNVTFRCDPISEHNRLYWYRQTLGQGPEFLTYFQNEAQLEKSRLLSDRFSAERPKGSFSTLEIQRTEQGDSAMYLCASSTQGSNEKLFFGSGTQLSVL.

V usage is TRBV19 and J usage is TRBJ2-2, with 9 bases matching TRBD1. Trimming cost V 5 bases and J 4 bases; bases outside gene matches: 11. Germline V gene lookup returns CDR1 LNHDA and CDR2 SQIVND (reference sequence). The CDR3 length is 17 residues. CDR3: CASSSGQGPSGTGELFF. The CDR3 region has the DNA TGTGCCAGTAGTTCCGGACAGGGGCCCTCGGGCACCGGGGAGCTGTTTTTT.

The CDR3 DNA is TGTGCCACCAGCAGAGCGGGTGATCAGCCCCAGCATTTT. As protein: CATSRAGDQPQHF. This chain uses TRBV15 with TRBJ1-5; D gene uncertain. Between the trimmed V and J ends, which lost 1 base and 5 bases, there was a span of 6 bases. This CDR3 is built from 13 residues. Germline assignment: CDR1 LNHNV and CDR2 YYDKDF (reference sequence).

The CDR3 DNA reads TGTGCCAGCAGCATGTGGACTAGCGGGGGGGCTGCAGATACGCAGTATTTT. It translates to CASSMWTSGGAADTQYF. The V and J genes are TRBV11-3 and TRBJ2-3; 15 bases fit TRBD2. Trimming took 5 bases from V and 4 from J; bases not matched to a gene: 7. This CDR3 is 17 amino acids long. CDR1 is SGHNT, CDR2 YENEEA, per germline.

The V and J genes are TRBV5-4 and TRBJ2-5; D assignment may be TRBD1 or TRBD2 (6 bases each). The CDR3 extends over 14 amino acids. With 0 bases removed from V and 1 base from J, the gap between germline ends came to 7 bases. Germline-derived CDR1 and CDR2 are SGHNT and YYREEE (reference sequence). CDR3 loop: CASSLGGAQETQYF. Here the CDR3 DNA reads TGTGCCAGCAGCTTGGGGGGGGCCCAAGAGACCCAGTACTTC.